The 14 T cell receptor beta chains given below trace back to one sample, sequenced in a study of cytomegalovirus exposure and HLA in healthy donors. Use of 60 Vbeta and 13 Jbeta primers characterized the PCR. Profiling relied on immunoSEQ multiplex PCR, and the TCRdb table lists in-frame clones only, not all of them. The sample lists 150,000 to 200,000 clones, 81% occurring once. The specimen sequenced was PBMCs. Receptors were obtained from a man in his late teens or twenties in good health and CMV-seronegative.

The rearrangement links TRBV7-3 to TRBJ2-2; perhaps TRBD1 as D (6 bases). The CDR3 length is 16 residues. The germline V gene encodes CDR1 SGHTA and CDR2 FQGTGA. V was pared by 2 bases and J by 1 base, with 11 bases between. The CDR3 protein is CASSLFPGQNTGELFF. CDR3 bases: TGTGCCAGCAGCTTATTTCCGGGACAGAACACCGGGGAGCTGTTTTTT.

V and J are TRBV7-8 and TRBJ1-4; D is unresolved. Looked up from germline, CDR1 is SGHVS and CDR2 is FQNEAQ. The CDR3 has 17 residues. Trimming took 0 bases from V and 5 from J, leaving 16 bases between them. CDR3 residues: CASSLAFRPEGNEKLFF. The CDR3 DNA is TGTGCCAGCAGCTTAGCGTTCAGGCCCGAAGGAAATGAAAAACTGTTTTTT.

The chain uses TRBV29-1 and TRBJ1-1; D is unclear. The V end was cut by 4 bases, the J end by 5 bases, with 8 bases between. This CDR3 has 11 amino acids. CDR1 and CDR2 (germline): SQVTM, ANQGSEA. The CDR3: CSVVPSTEAFF. In DNA, the CDR3 is TGCAGCGTTGTCCCCAGTACTGAAGCTTTCTTT.

The chain uses TRBV6-6 and TRBJ2-2; D perhaps matches TRBD1 (6 bases). Germline V gene sequence: CDR1 MNHNY, CDR2 SVGAGI (reference sequence). V was shortened by 5 bases and J by 6 bases, with 16 bases between the two germline ends. The CDR3 covers 15 residues. The CDR3 DNA is TGTGCCAGCAGTCTACAGGGAAGTAATGCCGGGGAGCTGTTTTTT. It translates to CASSLQGSNAGELFF.

The J gene is TRBJ1-6, the V gene TRBV28; 7 positions match TRBD1. The CDR3 consists of 15 residues. V lost 8 bases and J lost 9; bases outside the gene matches: 13. Germline V CDR1 and CDR2: MDHEN, SYDVKM. CDR3: CASGWGDRERSPLHF. The CDR3 DNA is TGTGCCAGCGGATGGGGAGACAGGGAACGTTCACCCCTCCACTTT.

This chain links TRBV2 with TRBJ2-5, with 11 bases matching TRBD2. This CDR3 region has 15 residues. Looked up from germline, CDR1 is SNHLY and CDR2 is FYNNEI. With V trimmed by 7 bases and J by 4 bases, 8 bases remained unmatched. This CDR3 reads CASTLAGGLGETQYF. In DNA, the CDR3 is TGTGCCAGCACCTTAGCGGGGGGGCTGGGAGAGACCCAGTACTTC.

J is TRBJ1-3 and V is TRBV11-2; D remains ambiguous. The germline V and J ends were trimmed by 1 base and 4 bases, with 8 bases remaining between them. Germline CDR1 and CDR2: SGHAT and FQNNGV. CDR3 length equals 14 residues. CDR3 nucleotide sequence: TGTGCCAGCAGCTTAGGGCTCTCAGGAAACACCATATATTTT. It codes for CASSLGLSGNTIYF. The full variable domain, in which reference TRBV11-2 and TRBJ1-3 provide the parts outside the CDR3, is EAGVAQSPRYKIIEKRQSVAFWCNPISGHATLYWYQQILGQGPKLLIQFQNNGVVDDSQLPKDRFSAERLKGVDSTLKIQPAKLEDSAVYLCASSLGLSGNTIYFGEGSWLTVV.

This chain joins TRBV10-3 and TRBJ2-6; maybe TRBD1 (6 bases). V lost 6 bases and J 0 bases, leaving 18 bases between the germline ends. Germline assignment: CDR1 ENHRY and CDR2 SYGVKD. The CDR3 has 18 residues. The CDR3 reads CAISFSTGGSSGANVLTF. CDR3 sequence (DNA): TGTGCCATCAGCTTTTCGACAGGCGGTTCCTCTGGGGCCAACGTCCTGACTTTC.

This sequence joins TRBV2 and TRBJ2-1, with D possibly matching TRBD2 (6 bases). The germline gives CDR1 SNHLY, CDR2 FYNNEI. The ends were cut back, 7 bases at V and 7 bases at J, with 17 bases in the middle. This CDR3 spans 14 amino acids. CDR3 bases: TGTGCCAGCATTCGGGAGCAGTTTGGAAATGAGCAGTTCTTC. This gives the protein CASIREQFGNEQFF. Full variable domain (outside the CDR3, taken from reference TRBV2 and TRBJ2-1): EPEVTQTPSHQVTQMGQEVILRCVPISNHLYFYWYRQILGQKVEFLVSFYNNEISEKSEIFDDQFSVERPDGSNFTLKIRSTKLEDSAMYFCASIREQFGNEQFFGPGTRLTVL.

The rearrangement uses TRBV4-3 and TRBJ2-2; 9 positions match TRBD1. Germline V CDR1 and CDR2: LGHNA, YSLEER. Unmatched junction bases numbered 9, after V lost 3 bases and J lost 4 bases. The CDR3 covers 17 residues. The CDR3 loop reads CASSQDYGTGSTGELFF. CDR3 sequence (DNA): TGCGCCAGCAGCCAGGACTATGGGACAGGGAGCACCGGGGAGCTGTTTTTT.

This chain uses TRBV6-1 with TRBJ2-6, with a tentative D call TRBD1 (6 bases). V was cut by 4 bases and J by 4 bases, with 11 bases left in between. Germline V gene data show CDR1 as MNHNS and CDR2 as SASEGT. The CDR3 covers 15 residues. Here the CDR3 DNA reads TGTGCCAGCAGTGTCAGGGGTGCAGGGGCCAACGTCCTGACTTTC. This sequence encodes CASSVRGAGANVLTF.

This clone was seen a handful of times. The rearrangement links TRBV29-1 to TRBJ1-4; D may be TRBD1 (6 bases). Trimming shortened V by 4 bases and J by 5 bases, and 8 bases separated the two germline ends. This CDR3 has 12 residues. CDR1 and CDR2 from the germline V gene are SQVTM and ANQGSEA. CDR3 loop: CSVVQGNEKLFF. The DNA for the CDR3 is TGCAGCGTTGTACAGGGAAATGAAAAACTGTTTTTT.

The DNA of the CDR3 is TGCGCCAGCAGACTAGCGGGGTCCTACGAGCAGTACTTC. This sequence encodes CASRLAGSYEQYF. V and J are TRBV5-1 and TRBJ2-7, with 10 bases that match TRBD2. CDR1 is SGHRS and CDR2 is YFSETQ in the germline V gene. Trimming cost V 5 bases and J 1 base; bases outside gene matches: 0. The CDR3 length is 13 residues.

This clone appeared a few times. The chain has TRBV12-5 and TRBJ2-3; a possible D gene is TRBD2 (5 bases). The CDR3 extends over 14 amino acids. Between the trimmed V and J ends, which lost 1 base and 6 bases, there was a span of 11 bases. CDR1 is LGHNT, CDR2 FRNRAP, per germline. The CDR3 loop reads CASGLGGPGDTQYF. CDR3 DNA sequence: TGTGCTAGTGGTTTGGGAGGGCCGGGGGATACGCAGTATTTT.